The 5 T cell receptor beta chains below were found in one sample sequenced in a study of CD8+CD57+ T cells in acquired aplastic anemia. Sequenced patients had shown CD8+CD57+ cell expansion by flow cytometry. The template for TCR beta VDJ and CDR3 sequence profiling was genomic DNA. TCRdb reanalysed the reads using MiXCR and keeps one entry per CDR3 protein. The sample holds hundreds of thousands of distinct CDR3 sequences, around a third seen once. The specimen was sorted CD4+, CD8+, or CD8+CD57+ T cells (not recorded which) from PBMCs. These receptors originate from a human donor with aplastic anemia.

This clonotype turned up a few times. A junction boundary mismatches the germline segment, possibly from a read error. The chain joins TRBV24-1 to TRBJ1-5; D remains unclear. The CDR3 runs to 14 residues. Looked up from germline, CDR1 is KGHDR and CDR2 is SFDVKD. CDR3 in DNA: TGTGCCAGCAGTTTTGGGGAAGGCGATCAGCCCCAGCATTTT. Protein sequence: CASSFGEGDQPQHF.

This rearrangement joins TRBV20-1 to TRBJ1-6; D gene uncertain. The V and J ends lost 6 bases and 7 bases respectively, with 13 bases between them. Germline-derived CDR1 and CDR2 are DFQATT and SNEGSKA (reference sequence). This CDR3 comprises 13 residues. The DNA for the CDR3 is TGCAGTGCCTTAGGGCCCGGAAATTCACCCCTCCACTTT. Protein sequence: CSALGPGNSPLHF.

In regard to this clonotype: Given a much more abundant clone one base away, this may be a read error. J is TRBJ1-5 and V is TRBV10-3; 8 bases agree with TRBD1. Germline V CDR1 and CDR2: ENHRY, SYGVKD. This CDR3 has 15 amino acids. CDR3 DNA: TGTGCCAGCAGTTGCGGGACAGGCAACAATCAGCCCCAGCATTTT. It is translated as CASSCGTGNNQPQHF.

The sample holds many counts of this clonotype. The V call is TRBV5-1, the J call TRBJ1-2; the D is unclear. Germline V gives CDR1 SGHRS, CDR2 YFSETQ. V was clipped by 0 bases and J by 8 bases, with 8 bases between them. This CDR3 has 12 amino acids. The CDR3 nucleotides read TGCGCCAGCAGCTTGGATTCAGCCGGCTACACCTTC. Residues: CASSLDSAGYTF.

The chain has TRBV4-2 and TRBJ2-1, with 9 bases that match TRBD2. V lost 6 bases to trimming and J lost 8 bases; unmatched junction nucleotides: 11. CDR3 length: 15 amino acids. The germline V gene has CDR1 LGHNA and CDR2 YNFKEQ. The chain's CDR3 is CASSQRGGGAHEQFF. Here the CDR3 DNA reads TGTGCCAGCAGTCAGCGTGGCGGGGGGGCACATGAGCAGTTCTTC.